This T cell receptor beta chain comes out of a study of blood T cell repertoires in COVID-19. Study details: The origin of the acute and convalescent COVID-19 samples was the United States, Italy and Spain. In each case, the material was cDNA or gDNA derived from T cells, B-cell-depleted T cells, or PBMCs.

Original processing notes: Estimated nucleated cell counts came from reference gene primer amplification. Profiling relied on immunoSEQ multiplex PCR, and the TCRdb table lists in-frame clones only, not all of them. The V and J calls and clone size come from that table; D and trimming were worked out from the DNA. This sample has about 140,000 clones, with 75% to 90% found just once. The ends were cut back, 4 bases at V and 4 bases at J, with 11 bases in the middle. This CDR3 has 14 amino acids. Germline lookup yields CDR1 MNHEY and CDR2 SMNVEV (reference sequence). This TCR came from an elderly woman with acute or convalescent COVID-19. Material: peripheral blood. The chain joins TRBV27 to TRBJ2-1; unclear D gene. The CDR3 coding sequence is TGTGCCAGCAGTTCCCCATACTCGTACAATGAGCAGTTCTTC. Its protein product is CASSSPYSYNEQFF.